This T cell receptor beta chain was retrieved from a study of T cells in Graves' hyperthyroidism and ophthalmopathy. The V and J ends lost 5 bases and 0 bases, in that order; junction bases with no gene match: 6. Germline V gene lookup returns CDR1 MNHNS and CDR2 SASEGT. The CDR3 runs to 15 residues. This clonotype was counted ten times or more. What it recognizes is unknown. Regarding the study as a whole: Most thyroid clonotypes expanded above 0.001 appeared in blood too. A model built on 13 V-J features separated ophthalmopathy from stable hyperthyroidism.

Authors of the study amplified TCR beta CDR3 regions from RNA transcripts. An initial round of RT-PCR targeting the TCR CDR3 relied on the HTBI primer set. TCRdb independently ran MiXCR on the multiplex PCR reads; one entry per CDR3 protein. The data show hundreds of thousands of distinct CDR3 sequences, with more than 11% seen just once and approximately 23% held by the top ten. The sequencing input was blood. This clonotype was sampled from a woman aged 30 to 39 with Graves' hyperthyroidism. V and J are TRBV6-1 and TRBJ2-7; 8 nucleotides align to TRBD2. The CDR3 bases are TGTGCCAGCAGTCCCAAAGCGGGAGTCTCCTACGAGCAGTACTTC. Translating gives CASSPKAGVSYEQYF.